The TCR beta chain described here comes from a study of blood T cell repertoires in COVID-19. Across the study: Samples came from the United States, Italy and Spain, spanning acute and convalescent COVID-19. The cDNA or gDNA used as material had been derived from T cells, B-cell-depleted T cells, or PBMCs.

Under the authors' procedure: Estimates of nucleated cell counts were drawn from the amplification of reference gene primers. Profiling relied on immunoSEQ multiplex PCR, and the TCRdb table lists in-frame clones only, not all of them. V, J and clone size are taken as reported in that table, and D and trimming were inferred from the DNA itself. The sample consists of about 110,000 clones, more than 75% of them appearing once. Germline V CDR1 and CDR2: SGHRS, YFSETQ. V lost 4 bases and J lost 5; bases outside the gene matches: 7. The CDR3 totals 16 residues. This clone was observed a single time. The sequence came from a man aged 65 to 79 with acute or convalescent COVID-19. The specimen sequenced was peripheral blood. The chain couples TRBV5-1 to TRBJ2-1; TRBD2 aligns across 12 bases. DNA for the CDR3: TGCGCCAGCAGCACCGGTCGGACTAGCGGGGACAATGAGCAGTTCTTC. This codes for CASSTGRTSGDNEQFF. The full variable domain, with the rest looked up from reference TRBV5-1 and TRBJ2-1, is KAGVTQTPRYLIKTRGQQVTLSCSPISGHRSVSWYQQTPGQGLQFLFEYFSETQRNKGNFPGRFSGRQFSNSRSEMNVSTLELGDSALYLCASSTGRTSGDNEQFFGPGTRLTVL.